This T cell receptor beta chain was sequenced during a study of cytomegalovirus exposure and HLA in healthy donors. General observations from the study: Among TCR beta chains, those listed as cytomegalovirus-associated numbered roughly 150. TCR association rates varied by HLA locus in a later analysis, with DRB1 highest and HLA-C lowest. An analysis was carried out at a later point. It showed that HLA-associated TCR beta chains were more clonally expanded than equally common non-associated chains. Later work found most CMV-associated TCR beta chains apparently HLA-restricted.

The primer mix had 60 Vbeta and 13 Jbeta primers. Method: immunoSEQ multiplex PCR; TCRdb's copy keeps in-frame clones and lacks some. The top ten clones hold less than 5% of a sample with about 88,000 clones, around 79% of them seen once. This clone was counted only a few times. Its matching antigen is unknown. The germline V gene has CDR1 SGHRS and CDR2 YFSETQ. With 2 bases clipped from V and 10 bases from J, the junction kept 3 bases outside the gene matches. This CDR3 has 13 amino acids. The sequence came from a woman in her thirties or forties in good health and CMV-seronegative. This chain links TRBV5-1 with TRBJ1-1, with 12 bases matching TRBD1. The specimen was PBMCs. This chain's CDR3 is CASSLGTGGSAFF. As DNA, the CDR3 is TGCGCCAGCAGCTTAGGGACAGGGGGCTCAGCTTTCTTT.